The 7 T cell receptor beta chains in this list originate from one sample, sequenced in a study of identical twins. TCRdb fed the 5' RACE reads into MiXCR, producing one record per CDR3 protein. The repertoire holds approximately 600,000 distinct CDR3 sequences, with under 8.5% as singletons. The same specimen was also included in a second study, on yellow fever vaccine responses in identical twins.

Sequencing used PBMCs. Every receptor here comes from a woman aged 18-29 years in good health.

The chain uses TRBV5-5 and TRBJ1-2, with 9 bases matching TRBD1. Germline V gene data show CDR1 as SGHKS and CDR2 as YYEKEE (reference sequence). V trimming: 4 bases; J trimming: 7 bases; junction bases outside the gene matches: 8. The CDR3 is made up of 14 amino acids. The CDR3 bases are TGTGCCAGCAGCCTTTGGACAGGGGTAGGTGGCTACACCTTC. Translating it yields CASSLWTGVGGYTF.

A few counts support this clonotype. One end of the junction fails to match germline, which may point to a read error. J is TRBJ2-5 and V is TRBV20-1, with 9 bases aligning to TRBD2. Germline V gene lookup returns CDR1 DFQATT and CDR2 SNEGSKA (reference sequence). The CDR3 runs to 13 residues. CDR3 residues: CSARGGGGETQYF. DNA of the CDR3: TGCAGTGCGAGAGGCGGGGGGGGTGAGACCCAGTACTTC.

This sequence joins TRBV11-1 and TRBJ2-1; D perhaps matches TRBD1 (8 bases). Germline-derived CDR1 and CDR2 are SGHAT and FQDESV (reference sequence). The CDR3 extends over 18 amino acids. V gave up 4 bases and J gave up 2 bases, with 21 bases separating them. CDR3 region: CASSSLRGGQVPYNEQFF. CDR3 in DNA: TGTGCCAGCAGCTCCTTGAGGGGGGGACAGGTCCCCTACAATGAGCAGTTCTTC.

This clonotype was observed a few times. The chain recombines TRBV27 with TRBJ2-7; 10 bases agree with TRBD2. Losses at the gene ends were 8 bases for V and 4 bases for J; bases not matched to a gene: 5. The germline V gene has CDR1 MNHEY and CDR2 SMNVEV (reference sequence). The CDR3 extends over 13 amino acids. The CDR3 is CASGLAAAYEQYV. The CDR3 nucleotides read TGTGCCAGCGGACTAGCGGCGGCATACGAGCAGTACGTC.

This clonotype was picked up a small number of times. The chain recombines TRBV12-3 or TRBV12-4 with TRBJ2-1; 9 nucleotides match TRBD2. Trimming took 5 bases from V and 7 from J; bases not matched to a gene: 18. The CDR3 is 18 amino acids. The CDR3 here is CASSPRASGRFLSNEQFF. The CDR3 coding sequence is TGTGCCAGCAGTCCCAGGGCGAGCGGGAGGTTTTTAAGTAATGAGCAGTTCTTC.

This clonotype was found a few times. V is TRBV2 and J is TRBJ2-7; D could derive from TRBD1 or TRBD2 (5 bases each). This CDR3 is 12 amino acids long. Between the trimmed V and J ends, which lost 8 bases and 7 bases, there was a span of 15 bases. Germline V gives CDR1 SNHLY, CDR2 FYNNEI. CDR3 residues: CASSGTRGEQYV. CDR3 coding DNA: TGTGCCAGCTCGGGGACGCGAGGGGAGCAGTACGTC.

In this sample, this clonotype turned up a few times. The chain has TRBV15 and TRBJ2-7, with 7 bases identical to TRBD2. V shed 1 base and J 3 bases; nucleotides not matched to a gene: 6. The CDR3 covers 15 residues. Germline-derived CDR1 and CDR2 are LNHNV and YYDKDF (reference sequence). For the CDR3, the DNA is TGTGCCACCAGCAGAGCTGGCGGGAGTATCTACGAGCAGTACTTC. It encodes CATSRAGGSIYEQYF.